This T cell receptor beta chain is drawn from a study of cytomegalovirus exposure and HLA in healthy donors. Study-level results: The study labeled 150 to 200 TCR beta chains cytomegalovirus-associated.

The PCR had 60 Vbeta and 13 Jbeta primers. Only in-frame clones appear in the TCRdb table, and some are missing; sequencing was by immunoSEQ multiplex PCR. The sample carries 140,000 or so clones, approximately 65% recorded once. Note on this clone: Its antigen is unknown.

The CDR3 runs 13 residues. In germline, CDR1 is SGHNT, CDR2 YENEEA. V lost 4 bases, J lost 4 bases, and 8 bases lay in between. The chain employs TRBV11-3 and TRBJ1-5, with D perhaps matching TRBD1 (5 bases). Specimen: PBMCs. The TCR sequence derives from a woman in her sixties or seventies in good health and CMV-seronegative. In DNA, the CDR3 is TGTGCCAGCAGCTCTCCAGGGAATCAGCCCCAGCATTTT. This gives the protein CASSSPGNQPQHF.